This entry lists 16 T cell receptor beta chains sequenced from one sample in a study of beta chain features in type 1 diabetes. All of the isolated RNA was reverse transcribed, so expressed TCRB transcripts were sequenced. Method: immunoSEQ multiplex PCR; TCRdb's copy keeps in-frame clones and lacks some. Of approximately 340,000 clones listed, approximately 16% are singletons. Sequenced material: naive CD4+ T cells from blood. These receptors were obtained from a woman younger than 30 in good health.

This clone has only a few counts. The gene calls are TRBV18 and TRBJ1-2, with 9 bases fitting TRBD1. This CDR3 comprises 16 residues. V lost 0 bases, J lost 11 bases, and 13 bases stayed unmatched. CDR1 KGHSH and CDR2 LQKENI come from the germline V gene. CDR3 DNA: TGTGCCAGCTCACCACCGACGGGACAGGGCCTCGAAGCATACACCTTC. It encodes CASSPPTGQGLEAYTF.

This clone was found a few times. The V and J genes are TRBV29-1 and TRBJ2-1; 8 positions agree with TRBD2. This CDR3 has 13 residues. After removal of 1 base from V and 9 bases from J, the junction contained 5 bases not matched to a gene. Germline assignment: CDR1 SQVTM and CDR2 ANQGSEA. The CDR3 bases are TGCAGCGTTGAAGTTCGGGAGGGGGGTGAGCAGTTCTTC. Its translation is CSVEVREGGEQFF.

The genes are TRBV28 and TRBJ2-1, with 9 bases identical to TRBD1. Trimming cost V 2 bases and J 7 bases; bases outside gene matches: 6. The germline V gene has CDR1 MDHEN and CDR2 SYDVKM. This CDR3 has 15 amino acids. The CDR3 spells CASSLRGTGRNEQFF. CDR3 sequence (DNA): TGTGCCAGCAGTTTACGCGGGACAGGGAGGAATGAGCAGTTCTTC.

The J gene is TRBJ2-1, the V gene TRBV28, with D possibly TRBD2 on 6 matching bases. V lost 7 bases to trimming and J lost 7 bases, with 20 bases between them. From germline, CDR1 is MDHEN and CDR2 SYDVKM. This CDR3 contains 15 residues. CDR3: CASTLPGLTKNEQFF. The CDR3 DNA sequence: TGTGCCAGCACCCTGCCGGGACTCACAAAGAATGAGCAGTTCTTC.

The chain has TRBV20-1 and TRBJ2-1; D gene unclear. The CDR3 is made up of 11 amino acids. With 5 bases removed from V and 5 bases from J, the gap between germline ends came to 7 bases. CDR1 is DFQATT and CDR2 is SNEGSKA in the germline V gene (reference sequence). The CDR3 bases are TGCAGTGCTTCAGGTCACAATGAGCAGTTCTTC. Translated: CSASGHNEQFF.

This clone was seen a few times. The chain carries TRBV9 and TRBJ2-7; 9 bases align to TRBD2. The V gene end was trimmed by 3 bases and the J gene end by 3 bases; junction bases not matched to a gene: 7. CDR1 and CDR2 (germline): SGDLS, YYNGEE. The CDR3 consists of 15 residues. CDR3 amino acids: CASSATFSGSYEQYF. In DNA, the CDR3 is TGTGCCAGCAGCGCAACCTTTAGCGGGAGCTACGAGCAGTACTTC.

The chain carries TRBV28 and TRBJ1-3; D is undetermined. The CDR3 extends over 15 amino acids. Germline V CDR1 and CDR2: MDHEN, SYDVKM. Trimming cost V 2 bases and J 3 bases, with 11 bases left between them. CDR3 bases: TGTGCCAGCAGTTTAAATGGGCGATTTGGAAACACCATATATTTT. It specifies CASSLNGRFGNTIYF.

V and J are TRBV7-2 and TRBJ1-1; the D gene is possibly TRBD1 (6 bases). V lost 0 bases to trimming and J lost 5 bases, with 16 bases between them. The CDR3 sequence is 16 residues long. Germline-derived CDR1 and CDR2 are SGHTA and FQGNSA. The DNA of the CDR3 is TGTGCCAGCAGCTTAGCGCCCTCGGGCAGGGGAACTGAAGCTTTCTTT. This encodes CASSLAPSGRGTEAFF.

This clone was counted between two and nine times. The chain combines TRBV29-1 with TRBJ1-2, with D perhaps matching TRBD1 (6 bases). The CDR3 is made up of 13 amino acids. V lost 6 bases, J lost 2 bases, and 13 bases lay in between. Looked up from germline, CDR1 is SQVTM and CDR2 is ANQGSEA. The CDR3 reads CSVNRDTNYGYTF. DNA for the CDR3: TGCAGCGTAAACCGGGACACCAACTATGGCTACACCTTC.

This clone has more than one count but fewer than ten. The chain combines TRBV7-3 with TRBJ2-1, with 10 nucleotides matching TRBD1. CDR3 length equals 15 residues. Germline values: CDR1 SGHTA, CDR2 FQGTGA. With V trimmed by 5 bases and J by 3 bases, 4 bases remained unmatched. The CDR3 coding sequence is TGTGCCAGCAGCGACGGACAGGGGGGCTACAATGAGCAGTTCTTC. It is translated as CASSDGQGGYNEQFF. Full variable domain (remainder filled in from reference TRBV7-3 and TRBJ2-1): GAGVSQTPSNKVTEKGKYVELRCDPISGHTALYWYRQSLGQGPEFLIYFQGTGAADDSGLPNDRFFAVRPEGSVSTLKIQRTERGDSAVYLCASSDGQGGYNEQFFGPGTRLTVL.

This clone was seen a few times. The CDR3 is CAWSSRLMYNEQFF. DNA of the CDR3: TGTGCCTGGAGTTCTCGGTTGATGTACAATGAGCAGTTCTTC. V and J are TRBV30 and TRBJ2-1; D remains ambiguous. Germline CDR1 and CDR2: GTSNPN and SVGIG (reference sequence). The CDR3 runs 14 residues. Trimming took off 2 bases at V and 4 bases at J, with 12 bases between the two ends.

A few counts support this clone. The J gene is TRBJ2-7, the V gene TRBV19, with 10 bases lining up with TRBD2. The CDR3 contains 14 residues. Germline V gene lookup returns CDR1 LNHDA and CDR2 SQIVND (reference sequence). Losses at the gene ends were 7 bases for V and 5 bases for J; bases not matched to a gene: 8. CDR3 region: CASMSLAGLHEQYF. CDR3 nucleotides: TGTGCCAGTATGTCACTAGCGGGACTACACGAGCAGTACTTC.

On this clone itself: The same CDR3 can be traced to other DNA sequences in this sample. The chain couples TRBV30 to TRBJ2-1; tentative D call: TRBD2 (6 bases). This CDR3 contains 15 residues. From germline, CDR1 is GTSNPN and CDR2 SVGIG (reference sequence). V lost 0 bases and J 0 bases, leaving 9 bases between the germline ends. The CDR3 protein is CAWSVGGSSYNEQFF. The CDR3 region has the DNA TGTGCCTGGAGTGTAGGAGGGAGCTCCTACAATGAGCAGTTCTTC.

The CDR3 here is CAPEQGSPTSYEQYF. The CDR3 DNA reads TGTGCCCCCGAACAGGGCAGTCCGACATCCTACGAGCAGTACTTC. The chain carries TRBV27 and TRBJ2-7; a possible D gene is TRBD1 (6 bases). CDR3 size: 15 residues. The germline V gene has CDR1 MNHEY and CDR2 SMNVEV (reference sequence). Trimming stripped 11 bases from V and 1 base from J, with 21 bases between.

This chain links TRBV27 with TRBJ2-7; perhaps TRBD2 as D (7 bases). The length of the CDR3 is 13 residues. Germline assignment: CDR1 MNHEY and CDR2 SMNVEV (reference sequence). V was shortened by 5 bases and J by 9 bases, with 17 bases between the two germline ends. CDR3 amino acids: CASSPQGRGRQYF. The CDR3 nucleotides read TGTGCCAGCAGTCCCCAAGGGCGGGGGCGGCAGTACTTC.

The chain is built from TRBV6-5 and TRBJ1-2; D is unresolved. Germline values: CDR1 MNHEY, CDR2 SVGAGI. This CDR3 has 15 residues. Trimming removed 5 bases from V and 3 bases from J, with 16 bases in between. The CDR3 nucleotides read TGTGCCAGCAGTACTGGAGGGCAGCCTTACTATGGCTACACCTTC. Protein: CASSTGGQPYYGYTF.